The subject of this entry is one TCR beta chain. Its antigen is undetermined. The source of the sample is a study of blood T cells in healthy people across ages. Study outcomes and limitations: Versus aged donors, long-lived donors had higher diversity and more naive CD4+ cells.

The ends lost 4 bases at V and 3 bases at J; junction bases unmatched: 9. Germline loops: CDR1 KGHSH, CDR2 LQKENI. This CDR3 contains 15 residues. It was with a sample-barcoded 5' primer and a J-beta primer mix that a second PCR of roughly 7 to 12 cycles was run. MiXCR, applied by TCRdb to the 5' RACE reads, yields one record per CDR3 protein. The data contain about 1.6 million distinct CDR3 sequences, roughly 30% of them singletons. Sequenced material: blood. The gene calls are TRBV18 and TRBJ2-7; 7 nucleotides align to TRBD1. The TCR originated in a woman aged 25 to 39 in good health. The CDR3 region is CASSQGSGQLYEQYF. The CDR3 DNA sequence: TGTGCCAGCTCACAGGGGTCGGGACAGCTCTACGAGCAGTACTTC.